The next 29 T cell receptor beta chains were all read from a single sample in a study of response to subunit inactivated influenza vaccine. TCRdb itself ran the RT-PCR reads through MiXCR, one entry per CDR3 protein. Of about 190,000 distinct CDR3 sequences listed, around 14% are singletons. Sequenced here: CD8+ T cells sorted from PBMCs, sampled 5 days after vaccination. These receptors all stem from a man aged 45-65 years who received an inactivated influenza vaccine.

This clonotype has more than one count but fewer than ten. One end of the junction does not line up with germline, which may come from a read error. J is TRBJ1-1 and V is TRBV9; 9 bases align to TRBD1. The germline V gene encodes CDR1 SGDLS and CDR2 YYNGEE. The CDR3 runs 14 residues. The CDR3 DNA follows: TGTGCCAGCAGCGCCCCGGGACAGGGCATTTCGGTGTCCTTT. As protein: CASSAPGQGISVSF.

This clonotype occurred a few times. This chain links TRBV6-1 with TRBJ1-1, with D uncertain. Germline V gene lookup returns CDR1 MNHNS and CDR2 SASEGT. V lost 6 bases and J lost 1, with 18 bases in between. CDR3 size: 16 residues. The CDR3 DNA reads as TGTGCCAGCAGCCCCCCCCGGGGTCGATCGAACACTGAAGCTTTCTTT. As protein: CASSPPRGRSNTEAFF.

This clonotype was detected a few times. The chain is built from TRBV10-2 and TRBJ1-1, with D uncertain. The CDR3 spans 13 residues. CDR1 WSHSY and CDR2 SAAADI come from the germline V gene. V was clipped by 4 bases and J by 4 bases, with 10 bases between them. The CDR3 here is CASSVGKITEAFF. CDR3 DNA: TGCGCCAGCAGTGTAGGGAAGATCACTGAAGCTTTCTTT.

The chain is built from TRBV12-3 or TRBV12-4 and TRBJ2-7; D is ambiguous. Trimming removed 4 bases from V and 2 bases from J, with 9 bases in between. The length of the CDR3 is 13 residues. The CDR3 DNA follows: TGTGCCAGCAGTTCAGATTACCCCTACGAGCAGTACTTC. Residues: CASSSDYPYEQYF.

The chain carries TRBV12-3 or TRBV12-4 and TRBJ2-5, with D perhaps TRBD2 (6 bases). V was shortened by 5 bases and J by 0 bases, with 16 bases between the two germline ends. The CDR3 totals 16 residues. The CDR3 loop is CASSPPPGGHQETQYF. The CDR3 DNA follows: TGTGCCAGCAGTCCCCCCCCCGGGGGTCACCAAGAGACCCAGTACTTC.

The sample holds one count of this clonotype. The chain has TRBV27 and TRBJ1-1, with 7 bases identical to TRBD1. J gave up 4 bases and V 0 bases, and 5 bases lay outside the gene matches. CDR3 length equals 15 residues. Germline CDR1 and CDR2: MNHEY and SMNVEV (reference sequence). CDR3 in amino acids: CASSLSSHRGTEAFF. As DNA, the CDR3 is TGTGCCAGCAGTTTATCCTCCCACAGGGGCACTGAAGCTTTCTTT.

There are a few counts of this clonotype. This rearrangement joins TRBV3-1 to TRBJ2-3; TRBD2 is a possible D gene (7 bases). This CDR3 has 16 residues. Germline loops: CDR1 LGHDT, CDR2 YNNKEL (reference sequence). V shed 5 bases and J shed 4 bases, with 19 bases lying between them. In DNA, the CDR3 is TGTGCCAGCAGCGGTAGGGGGAGGGGTATCGCAGATACGCAGTATTTT. Protein: CASSGRGRGIADTQYF.

The table lists this clonotype with a few counts. The chain links TRBV11-2 to TRBJ2-7; 8 bases align to TRBD1. The germline CDR1 and CDR2 sequences are SGHAT and FQNNGV. V dropped 0 bases and J dropped 1; count of bases not matched to a gene: 8. The CDR3 is made up of 17 amino acids. DNA for the CDR3: TGTGCCAGCAGCTTAGATCCCGGACAGGGACTGTCCTACGAGCAGTACTTC. It translates to CASSLDPGQGLSYEQYF.

The V call is TRBV5-1, the J call TRBJ2-7, with D possibly being TRBD1 (5 bases). Per germline, CDR1 SGHRS and CDR2 YFSETQ. This CDR3 comprises 15 residues. V shed 1 base and J shed 2 bases, with 13 bases lying between them. CDR3 DNA: TGCGCCAGCAGCTTGAGGCAGGGTGGGACCTACGAGCAGTACTTC. This gives the protein CASSLRQGGTYEQYF.

In this sample, this clonotype turned up many times. This sequence joins TRBV7-9 and TRBJ2-1; tentatively, D is TRBD2 (5 bases). CDR1 is SEHNR, CDR2 FQNEAQ, per germline (reference sequence). This CDR3 is 14 amino acids long. Trimming took 1 base from V and 4 from J, leaving 8 bases between them. The CDR3 sequence: CASSLETKYNEQFF. CDR3 bases: TGTGCCAGCAGCTTAGAGACTAAATACAATGAGCAGTTCTTC.

The chain has TRBV12-3 or TRBV12-4 and TRBJ2-7; D remains unclear. Trimming removed 3 bases at V and 2 bases at J, with 8 bases between. This CDR3 spans 13 amino acids. For the CDR3, the DNA is TGTGCCAGCAGTTTTGTGGCGCCCTACGAGCAGTACTTC. Protein sequence: CASSFVAPYEQYF.

This clonotype occurred a few times. This chain links TRBV4-2 with TRBJ2-1; no clear D gene. Germline V CDR1 and CDR2: LGHNA, YNFKEQ. The CDR3 has 14 residues. V was clipped by 4 bases and J by 4 bases, with 11 bases between them. This CDR3 reads CASSRRSRYNEQFF. The CDR3 DNA reads TGTGCCAGCAGCCGACGATCCAGATACAATGAGCAGTTCTTC.

This CDR3 is CASSDSGRRSYEQYF. The CDR3 coding sequence is TGTGCCAGCAGTGACTCTGGGAGGAGGTCCTACGAGCAGTACTTC. The chain employs TRBV6-4 and TRBJ2-7; weak D call: TRBD2 (6 bases). V was cut by 0 bases and J by 1 base, with 10 bases left in between. The CDR3 contains 15 residues. From germline, CDR1 is MRHNA and CDR2 SNTAGT.

This clonotype was picked up a small number of times. V usage is TRBV7-9 and J usage is TRBJ2-5; no firm D call. V lost 1 base and J 1 base, leaving 7 bases between the germline ends. The CDR3 runs to 14 residues. Germline V lookup: CDR1 SEHNR, CDR2 FQNEAQ (reference sequence). The CDR3 sequence is CASSLVVSQETQYF. The DNA for the CDR3 is TGTGCCAGCAGCTTAGTGGTGAGCCAAGAGACCCAGTACTTC.

This clonotype was found many times. The chain joins TRBV4-3 to TRBJ2-4; D gene unclear. The germline CDR1 and CDR2 sequences are LGHNA and YSLEER. Trimming stripped 0 bases from V and 0 bases from J, with 12 bases between. The CDR3 runs 17 residues. The DNA for the CDR3 is TGCGCCAGCAGCCAAGAAACAGCAACCTTAGCCAAAAACATTCAGTACTTC. This translates into CASSQETATLAKNIQYF.

This clonotype turned up a few times. The chain joins TRBV5-1 to TRBJ1-5; D perhaps matches TRBD1 (5 bases). Trimming took off 3 bases at V and 4 bases at J, with 17 bases between the two ends. Per the germline V gene, CDR1 is SGHRS and CDR2 is YFSETQ. The CDR3 runs 16 residues. This chain's CDR3 is CASSYNPGRQNQPQHF. The CDR3 DNA reads as TGCGCCAGCAGCTACAACCCGGGACGCCAAAATCAGCCCCAGCATTTT.

This clonotype has only a few counts. V gene TRBV4-2 combines with J gene TRBJ2-1, with 11 bases matching TRBD1. J was trimmed by 2 bases and V by 4 bases; bases with no gene match: 10. Germline CDR1 is LGHNA and CDR2 is YNFKEQ. The CDR3 sequence is 18 residues long. CDR3 amino acids: CASSPGQGASITYNEQFF. The DNA for the CDR3 is TGTGCCAGCAGCCCAGGACAGGGGGCTTCGATTACCTACAATGAGCAGTTCTTC.

This clonotype appeared a few times. The V call is TRBV6-2 or TRBV6-3, the J call TRBJ2-7; D is perhaps TRBD2 (6 bases). CDR1 is MNHEY, CDR2 SVGEGT, per germline. This CDR3 comprises 11 residues. The V and J ends lost 1 base and 11 bases respectively, with 9 bases between them. CDR3 loop: CASSYWEEEYF. For the CDR3, the DNA is TGTGCCAGCAGTTACTGGGAGGAGGAGTACTTC.

This clonotype was counted a few times. V usage is TRBV7-3 and J usage is TRBJ1-1, with TRBD1 matching 7 bases. The CDR3 consists of 13 residues. V was clipped by 6 bases and J by 2 bases; unmatched bases: 3. Germline V lookup: CDR1 SGHTA, CDR2 FQGTGA. CDR3 sequence reads: CASRRDSNTEAFF. The DNA for the CDR3 is TGTGCCAGCAGGAGGGACAGCAACACTGAAGCTTTCTTT.

This clonotype was seen more than once but under ten times. This sequence joins TRBV5-1 and TRBJ2-7; maybe TRBD2 (5 bases). The CDR3 consists of 13 residues. With 0 bases removed from V and 6 bases from J, the gap between germline ends came to 10 bases. Germline CDR1 and CDR2: SGHRS and YFSETQ. CDR3 residues: CASSLGGVAEQYF. CDR3 DNA sequence: TGCGCCAGCAGCTTGGGGGGAGTGGCCGAGCAGTACTTC.

This rearrangement joins TRBV7-9 to TRBJ2-2; D assignment may be TRBD1 or TRBD2 (5 bases each). Germline V CDR1 and CDR2: SEHNR, FQNEAQ (reference sequence). The CDR3 consists of 14 residues. This CDR3 is CATKVGGNTGELFF. CDR3 coding DNA: TGTGCTACCAAAGTTGGGGGAAACACCGGGGAGCTGTTTTTT.

This clonotype has ten or more counts. V is TRBV29-1 and J is TRBJ2-7; the match to TRBD2 covers 15 bases. V shed 4 bases and J 4 bases; nucleotides not matched to a gene: 5. Germline V gene lookup returns CDR1 SQVTM and CDR2 ANQGSEA. This CDR3 has 15 amino acids. CDR3 coding DNA: TGCAGCGTTGTTGGGACTAGCGGGAGGACGTACGAGCAGTACTTC. It codes for CSVVGTSGRTYEQYF.

In its sample, this clonotype was seen a few times. The chain employs TRBV20-1 and TRBJ2-3; 9 bases are a match to TRBD2. V was clipped by 2 bases and J by 4 bases; unmatched bases: 7. The germline gives CDR1 DFQATT, CDR2 SNEGSKA (reference sequence). The length of the CDR3 is 15 residues. The DNA of the CDR3 is TGCAGTGCTAGAACGACTAGCGGTTGGGCAGATACGCAGTATTTT. Amino acids: CSARTTSGWADTQYF.

The rearrangement uses TRBV7-9 and TRBJ2-5; no clear D gene. Germline lookup yields CDR1 SEHNR and CDR2 FQNEAQ (reference sequence). The CDR3 has 12 amino acids. V was shortened by 5 bases and J by 9 bases, with 13 bases between the two germline ends. The CDR3 DNA reads TGTGCCAGCAGCCCCTCCCCGGAGCCCCAGTACTTC. The encoded protein is CASSPSPEPQYF.

The CDR3 DNA reads as TGTGCCAGCAGCGTAGTTGCGCAGGGCTATGGCTACACCTTC. This translates into CASSVVAQGYGYTF. This sequence joins TRBV9 and TRBJ1-2; TRBD1 is a possible D gene (5 bases). Germline V gene sequence: CDR1 SGDLS, CDR2 YYNGEE. Trimming left V 0 bases short and J 4 bases short, with 10 bases between. This CDR3 has 14 amino acids.

This clonotype appeared a few times. The chain has TRBV12-3 or TRBV12-4 and TRBJ2-1; 16 bases match TRBD2. This CDR3 is built from 17 residues. Trimming cost V 4 bases and J 2 bases; bases outside gene matches: 2. The CDR3 sequence: CASSSGTSGGAYNEQFF. CDR3 sequence (DNA): TGTGCCAGCAGTTCCGGGACTAGCGGGGGGGCCTACAATGAGCAGTTCTTC.

The chain has TRBV20-1 and TRBJ2-7, with 8 bases lining up with TRBD2. CDR1 DFQATT and CDR2 SNEGSKA come from the germline V gene (reference sequence). The CDR3 consists of 13 residues. Trimming took 5 bases from V and 3 from J; bases not matched to a gene: 6. The CDR3 here is CSASTGTSYEQYF. The DNA for the CDR3 is TGCAGTGCTTCAACCGGGACTAGCTACGAGCAGTACTTC.

CDR3 protein: CASRPRDRGATEAFF. CDR3 DNA: TGTGCCAGCAGACCCCGGGACAGGGGGGCCACTGAAGCTTTCTTT. V is TRBV12-3 or TRBV12-4 and J is TRBJ1-1; TRBD1 agrees at 11 bases. The CDR3 has 15 residues. Germline trimming cut 6 bases from V and 4 bases from J; bases unmatched to any gene: 7.

This clonotype was counted between two and nine times. The chain recombines TRBV6-5 with TRBJ1-2; no clear D gene. The CDR3 spans 13 residues. The V gene's germline CDR1 is MNHEY and CDR2 SVGAGI. V lost 2 bases, J lost 5 bases, and 9 bases lay in between. The CDR3 nucleotides read TGTGCCAGCAGTTACAGGGCAACTTATGGCTACACCTTC. As protein: CASSYRATYGYTF.